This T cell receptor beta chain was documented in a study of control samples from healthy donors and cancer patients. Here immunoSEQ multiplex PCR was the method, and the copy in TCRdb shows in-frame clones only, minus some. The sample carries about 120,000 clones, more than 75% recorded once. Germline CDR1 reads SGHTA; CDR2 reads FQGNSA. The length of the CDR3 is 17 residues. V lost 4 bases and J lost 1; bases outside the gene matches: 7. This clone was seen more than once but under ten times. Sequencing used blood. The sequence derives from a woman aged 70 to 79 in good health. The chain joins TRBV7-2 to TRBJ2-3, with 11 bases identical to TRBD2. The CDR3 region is CASSYSGGAGGTDTQYF. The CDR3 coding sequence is TGTGCCAGCAGCTATAGCGGGGGGGCCGGAGGCACAGATACGCAGTATTTT.